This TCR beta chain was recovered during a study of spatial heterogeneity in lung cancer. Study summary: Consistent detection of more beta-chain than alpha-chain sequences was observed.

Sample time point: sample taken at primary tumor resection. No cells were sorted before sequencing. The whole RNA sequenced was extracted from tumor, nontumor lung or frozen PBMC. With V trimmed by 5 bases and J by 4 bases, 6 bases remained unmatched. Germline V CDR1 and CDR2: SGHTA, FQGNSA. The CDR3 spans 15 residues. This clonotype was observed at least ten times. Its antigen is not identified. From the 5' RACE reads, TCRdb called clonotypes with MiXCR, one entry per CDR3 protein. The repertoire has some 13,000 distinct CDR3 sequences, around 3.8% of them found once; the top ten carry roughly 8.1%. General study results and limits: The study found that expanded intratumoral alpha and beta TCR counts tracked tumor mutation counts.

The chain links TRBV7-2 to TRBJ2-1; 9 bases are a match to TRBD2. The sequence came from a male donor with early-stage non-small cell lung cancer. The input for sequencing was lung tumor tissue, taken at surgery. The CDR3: CASSPGTSFYNEQFF. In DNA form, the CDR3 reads TGTGCCAGCAGCCCCGGGACTAGCTTTTACAATGAGCAGTTCTTC.